Here is one TCR beta chain with its context. Its antigen is not identified. The CDR3 length is 15 residues. Trimming shortened V by 1 base and J by 4 bases, and 11 bases separated the two germline ends. From germline, CDR1 is SGHRS and CDR2 YFSETQ. Clones were read by immunoSEQ multiplex PCR, and TCRdb kept only the in-frame ones, dropping some. Of fewer than 100,000 clones listed, 80% to 90% are singletons. The sample belongs to a study of T cells in localized non-small cell lung cancer. Whole-study findings and limits: Prolonged overall survival went with higher T cell density in the blood. Appearing in adjacent lung were a median approximately 60 of the top 100 tumor clones. In uninvolved adjacent lung, T cell clonality reached its highest value, exceeding tumor.

The sequencing here drew on peripheral blood, taken before any cancer treatment. V gene TRBV5-1 combines with J gene TRBJ1-4; tentative D call: TRBD1 (6 bases). This receptor was identified in a man aged 35 to 70 with stage I squamous cell lung carcinoma. CDR3 residues: CASSLTTGNNEKLFF. The CDR3 coding sequence is TGCGCCAGCAGCTTGACCACAGGGAATAATGAAAAACTGTTTTTT.